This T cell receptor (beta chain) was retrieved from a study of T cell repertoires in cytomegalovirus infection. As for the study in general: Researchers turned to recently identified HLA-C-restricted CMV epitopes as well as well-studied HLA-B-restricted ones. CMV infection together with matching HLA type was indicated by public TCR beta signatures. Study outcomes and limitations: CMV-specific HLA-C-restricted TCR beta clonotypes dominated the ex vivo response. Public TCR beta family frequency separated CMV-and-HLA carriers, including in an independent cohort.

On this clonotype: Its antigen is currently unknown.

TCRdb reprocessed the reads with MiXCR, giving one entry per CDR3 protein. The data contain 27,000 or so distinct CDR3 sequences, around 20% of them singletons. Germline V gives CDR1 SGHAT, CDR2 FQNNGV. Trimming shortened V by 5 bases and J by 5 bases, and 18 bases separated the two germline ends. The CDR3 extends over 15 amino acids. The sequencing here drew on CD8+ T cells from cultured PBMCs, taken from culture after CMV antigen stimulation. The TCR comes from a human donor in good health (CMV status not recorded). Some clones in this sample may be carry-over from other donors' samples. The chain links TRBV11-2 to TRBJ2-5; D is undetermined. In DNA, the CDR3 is TGTGCCAGCAGCCCCGGCGATGACTCGGTGGAGACCCAGTACTTC. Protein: CASSPGDDSVETQYF.